The 17 T cell receptor beta chains listed next were all sequenced from one sample in a study of cytomegalovirus exposure and HLA in healthy donors. A multiplex PCR was run with 60 Vbeta primers and 13 Jbeta primers. Profiling relied on immunoSEQ multiplex PCR, and the TCRdb table lists in-frame clones only, not all of them. The data hold over 150,000 clones, with about 80% observed a single time. The sequenced sample consisted of PBMCs. The receptors come from a woman in her forties or fifties in good health and CMV-seropositive.

This rearrangement joins TRBV29-1 to TRBJ1-4; possible D gene TRBD1, 6 bases. Trimming stripped 4 bases from V and 2 bases from J, with 17 bases between. There are 16 residues in the CDR3. Germline-derived CDR1 and CDR2 are SQVTM and ANQGSEA. The CDR3 sequence: CSVAGKGGGTNEKLFF. CDR3 nucleotides: TGCAGCGTTGCAGGGAAGGGGGGGGGTACTAATGAAAAACTGTTTTTT.

The genes are TRBV28 and TRBJ2-7; TRBD2 matches 9 bases. V dropped 2 bases and J dropped 3; count of bases not matched to a gene: 5. The CDR3 spans 15 residues. CDR1 is MDHEN, CDR2 SYDVKM, per germline. CDR3 in amino acids: CASSLTLAGDYEQYF. Written as DNA, the CDR3 is TGTGCCAGCAGTTTAACACTAGCGGGTGACTACGAGCAGTACTTC.

The gene calls are TRBV5-5 and TRBJ1-2, with no clear D. The length of the CDR3 is 16 residues. From germline, CDR1 is SGHKS and CDR2 YYEKEE (reference sequence). V dropped 3 bases and J dropped 0 bases, with 15 bases sitting between them. Here the CDR3 reads CASSSHRGSANYGYTF. CDR3 bases: TGTGCCAGCAGCTCTCACCGGGGATCCGCTAACTATGGCTACACCTTC.

DNA for the CDR3: TGTGCCAGCAGCCCCTCTCGAGTGACCGGGGAGCTGTTTTTT. Translation gives CASSPSRVTGELFF. The V call is TRBV7-8, the J call TRBJ2-2; no definite D call. CDR3 length: 14 amino acids. Trimming pared 5 bases from V and 5 bases from J, leaving 12 bases between. Germline lookup yields CDR1 SGHVS and CDR2 FQNEAQ.

This chain uses TRBV2 with TRBJ1-4; 8 bases match TRBD1. Germline-derived CDR1 and CDR2 are SNHLY and FYNNEI. The CDR3 sequence is 14 residues long. V lost 5 bases, J lost 6 bases, and 5 bases stayed unmatched. In nucleotides, the CDR3 is TGTGCCAGCAGTCCCAGGACAGGGTATGAAAAACTGTTTTTT. It specifies CASSPRTGYEKLFF.

The CDR3 nucleotides read TGTGCCAGCAGGATCGACAGGTGGGCTTTCTTT. Translating gives CASRIDRWAFF. The chain uses TRBV6-1 and TRBJ1-1; TRBD1 might be the D (6 bases). Per the germline V gene, CDR1 is MNHNS and CDR2 is SASEGT. This CDR3 has 11 amino acids. V was pared by 6 bases and J by 11 bases, with 13 bases between.

The gene calls are TRBV2 and TRBJ1-1; D is possibly TRBD1 (5 bases). Germline V CDR1 and CDR2: SNHLY, FYNNEI. CDR3 size: 14 residues. The V and J ends lost 3 bases and 0 bases respectively, with 8 bases between them. The CDR3 nucleotides read TGTGCCAGCAGTGATTCCAGGGTGAACACTGAAGCTTTCTTT. Its protein product is CASSDSRVNTEAFF.

This clone has more than one count but fewer than ten. V is TRBV2 and J is TRBJ2-7; D call uncertain. Germline assignment: CDR1 SNHLY and CDR2 FYNNEI. The CDR3 totals 12 residues. Trimming took 7 bases from V and 4 from J, leaving 11 bases between them. In DNA, the CDR3 is TGTGCCAGCACTGGGCAAAGTTACGAGCAGTACTTC. It codes for CASTGQSYEQYF.

In this sample, this clone turned up once. It is unclear where the CDR3 begins or ends on the DNA, so no DNA is shown, and the CDR3 is as TCRdb lists it. Other nucleotide sequences from this sample produce the same CDR3. The rearrangement links TRBV29-1 to TRBJ2-7; the table's D gene call, TRBD1, was not cross checked with the DNA. The CDR3 numbers 13 amino acids, ends counted. Germline CDR1 SQVTM, CDR2 ANQGSEA. The CDR3 loop is CSVGQGAADEQYF.

This chain uses TRBV10-3 with TRBJ2-7, with TRBD2 identical over 9 bases. The CDR3 has 18 amino acids. Germline V gives CDR1 ENHRY, CDR2 SYGVKD. Losses at the gene ends were 6 bases for V and 3 bases for J; bases not matched to a gene: 18. The CDR3 loop is CAISAGTSYGAGIYEQYF. CDR3 in DNA: TGTGCCATCAGCGCTGGGACTAGCTACGGGGCCGGTATCTACGAGCAGTACTTC.

The chain recombines TRBV7-2 with TRBJ2-2; TRBD1 matches at 8 bases. The CDR3 sequence is 16 residues long. Looked up from germline, CDR1 is SGHTA and CDR2 is FQGNSA. J lost 1 base, V lost 4 bases, and 5 bases had no gene match. This CDR3 is CASSYQGTGNTGELFF. CDR3 coding DNA: TGTGCCAGCAGCTACCAGGGGACAGGGAACACCGGGGAGCTGTTTTTT.

The chain joins TRBV4-3 to TRBJ1-5, with a weak D call TRBD1 (5 bases). CDR3 length equals 14 residues. V was cut by 1 base and J by 4 bases, with 8 bases left in between. CDR1 is LGHNA and CDR2 is YSLEER in the germline V gene. The CDR3: CASSQGGPNQPQHF. CDR3 DNA: TGCGCCAGCAGCCAAGGGGGCCCAAATCAGCCCCAGCATTTT.

This chain joins TRBV2 and TRBJ2-1, with a possible D match to TRBD1 (6 bases). Germline-derived CDR1 and CDR2 are SNHLY and FYNNEI. The CDR3 covers 14 residues. Trimming took 6 bases from V and 6 from J, leaving 15 bases between them. The DNA for the CDR3 is TGTGCCAGCAGGGGACACGCAGGACCCAATGAGCAGTTCTTC. Its protein is CASRGHAGPNEQFF.

J is TRBJ2-1 and V is TRBV19; 8 bases match TRBD2. The V and J ends lost 3 bases and 6 bases, in that order; junction bases with no gene match: 7. The CDR3 loop spans 15 amino acids. CDR1 is LNHDA, CDR2 SQIVND, per germline (reference sequence). CDR3 nucleotide sequence: TGTGCCAGTAGTATCGGGGCGGGGGGACCCAATGAGCAGTTCTTC. Its translation: CASSIGAGGPNEQFF.

This clone was detected once. J is TRBJ1-5 and V is TRBV2; a possible D gene is TRBD1 (5 bases). The CDR3 contains 14 residues. Between the trimmed V and J ends, which lost 6 bases and 5 bases, there was a span of 14 bases. Per the germline V gene, CDR1 is SNHLY and CDR2 is FYNNEI. CDR3: CASRIDQGYQPQHF. The CDR3 region has the DNA TGTGCCAGCAGAATCGATCAGGGTTATCAGCCCCAGCATTTT.

The chain employs TRBV27 and TRBJ2-7; a possible D gene is TRBD1 (5 bases). The CDR3 runs 16 residues. CDR1 and CDR2 from the germline V gene are MNHEY and SMNVEV (reference sequence). V dropped 3 bases and J dropped 4 bases, with 19 bases sitting between them. CDR3 in DNA: TGTGCCAGCAGTTTCGGGCCCCCCGAGGCAGGGTACGAGCAGTACTTC. It codes for CASSFGPPEAGYEQYF.

The chain combines TRBV7-2 with TRBJ1-4; no clear D gene. Germline CDR1 and CDR2: SGHTA and FQGNSA. This CDR3 has 15 amino acids. Trimming cost V 3 bases and J 0 bases, with 8 bases left between them. The CDR3 region has the DNA TGTGCCAGCAGCTTCTACCCTACAACTAATGAAAAACTGTTTTTT. Translated: CASSFYPTTNEKLFF.